The entry below gives a single TCR delta chain sequence along with its context. This likely reflects a read error, since a far larger clone is one base away. The data were taken from a study of gamma-delta T cells after stem cell transplantation. TCRdb called clones anew from the RT-PCR reads with CATT. Of roughly 1,400 delta-chain clones in the sample, 11% to 15% are singletons; the top ten hold around a quarter. J lost 2 bases, V lost 3 bases, and 6 bases had no gene match. The CDR3 extends over 16 amino acids. Germline V gene data show CDR1 as GEAIGNYY and CDR2 as EKD. V usage is TRDV2 and J usage is TRDJ1, with 12 bases lining up with TRDD3. The TCR was taken from a human donor. It is not recorded whose cells these are; they may come from a transplant donor. Material for sequencing was gamma-delta T cells. The CDR3 here is CACDDVLGDTTDKLIF. In DNA, the CDR3 is TGTGCCTGTGACGATGTACTGGGGGATACAACCGATAAACTCATCTTT.